The clone carrying this T cell receptor beta chain came up a few times. Collection of roughly 9.6 milliliters of peripheral blood was performed for each donor. This sample is drawn from a study of blood T cells in healthy people across ages. Alongside a J-beta primer mix, a sample-barcoded 5' primer served in a second PCR lasting about 7 to 12 cycles. TCRdb ran MiXCR on the 5' RACE reads and lists one entry per CDR3 protein. The data contain over 1,200,000 distinct CDR3 sequences, approximately 59% of them singletons. The sample consisted of blood. The origin of this receptor is a man aged 18 to 35 in good health.

CDR3 sequence: CAISTPASSDTQYF. For the CDR3, the DNA is TGTGCCATCAGTACCCCGGCTAGTAGCGATACGCAGTATTTT. The chain combines TRBV10-3 with TRBJ2-3; no clear D gene. The germline V and J ends were trimmed by 5 bases and 6 bases, with 15 bases remaining between them. This CDR3 spans 14 amino acids. Germline V gene lookup returns CDR1 ENHRY and CDR2 SYGVKD.